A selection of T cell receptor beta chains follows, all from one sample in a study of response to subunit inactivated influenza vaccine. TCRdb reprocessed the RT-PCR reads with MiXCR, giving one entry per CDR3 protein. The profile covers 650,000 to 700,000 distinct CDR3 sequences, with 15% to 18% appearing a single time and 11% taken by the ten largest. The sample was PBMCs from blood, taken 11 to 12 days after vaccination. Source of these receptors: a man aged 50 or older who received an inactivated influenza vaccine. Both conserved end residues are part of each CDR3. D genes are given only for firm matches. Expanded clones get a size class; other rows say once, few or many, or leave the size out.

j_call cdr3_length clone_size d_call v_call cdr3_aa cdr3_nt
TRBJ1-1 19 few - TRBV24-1 CATGPPNRRGREQDAEAFF TGTGCCACCGGACCACCCAATAGGCGGGGACGGGAACAGGACGCTGAAGCTTTCTTT
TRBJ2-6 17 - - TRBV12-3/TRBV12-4 CASSFWGISPGANVLTF TGTGCCAGCAGTTTTTGGGGGATCTCGCCTGGGGCCAACGTCCTGACTTTC
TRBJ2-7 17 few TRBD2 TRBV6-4 CASSESGLAGSFYEQYF TGTGCCAGCAGTGAATCTGGACTAGCGGGGAGTTTTTACGAGCAGTACTTC
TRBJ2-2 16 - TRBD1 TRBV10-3 CAISETGTGDTGELFF TGTGCCATCAGTGAGACAGGGACAGGGGACACCGGGGAGCTGTTTTTT
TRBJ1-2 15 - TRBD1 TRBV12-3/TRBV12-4 CASSLAQGRADGYTF TGTGCCAGCAGTTTAGCACAGGGGAGAGCGGATGGCTACACCTTC
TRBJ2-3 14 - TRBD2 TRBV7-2 CASSTGLAGDTQYF TGTGCCAGCAGCACGGGACTAGCGGGAGATACGCAGTATTTT
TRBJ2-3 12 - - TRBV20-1 CSARASGTTQYF TGCAGTGCTAGAGCCTCCGGGACTACGCAGTATTTT
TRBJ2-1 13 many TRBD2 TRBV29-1 CSVGGDRQNEQFF TGCAGCGTGGGGGGGGACCGCCAAAATGAGCAGTTCTTC
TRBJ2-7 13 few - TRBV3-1 CASSQGGATEQYF TGTGCCAGCAGCCAAGGAGGGGCAACCGAGCAGTACTTC
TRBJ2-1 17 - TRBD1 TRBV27 CASSLYPQGAGLDEQFF TGTGCCAGCAGTCTCTATCCCCAGGGGGCAGGCTTGGATGAGCAGTTCTTC
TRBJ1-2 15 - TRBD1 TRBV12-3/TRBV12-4 CASSLALTGSYGYTF TGTGCCAGCAGTTTAGCCCTGACAGGGTCCTATGGCTACACCTTC
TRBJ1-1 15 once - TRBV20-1 CSARPIPGPNTEAFF TGCAGTGCTAGACCTATCCCCGGGCCGAACACTGAAGCTTTCTTT
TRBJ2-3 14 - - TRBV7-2 CASSLGVTGDTQYF TGTGCCAGCAGCTTAGGTGTGACAGGTGATACGCAGTATTTT
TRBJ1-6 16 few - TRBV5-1 CASSSGAQAYNSPLHF TGCGCCAGCAGCAGCGGCGCACAGGCCTATAATTCACCCCTCCACTTT
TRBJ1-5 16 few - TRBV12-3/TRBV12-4 CASSSSGAGVSQPQHF TGTGCCAGCAGTTCCTCAGGGGCAGGAGTCTCTCAGCCCCAGCATTTT
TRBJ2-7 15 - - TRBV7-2 CASSPIGHTTYEQYF TGTGCCAGCAGCCCGATAGGGCATACCACCTACGAGCAGTACTTC
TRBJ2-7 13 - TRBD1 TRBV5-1 CASSQGQGDEQYF TGCGCCAGCAGCCAGGGACAGGGCGACGAGCAGTACTTC
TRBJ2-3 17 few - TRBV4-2 CASSQVAGQLKRDTQYF TGTGCCAGCAGCCAAGTGGCAGGGCAGTTAAAAAGGGATACGCAGTATTTT
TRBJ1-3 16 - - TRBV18 CASSPLSARTGNTIYF TGTGCCAGCTCACCTCTTTCCGCCCGGACTGGAAACACCATATATTTT
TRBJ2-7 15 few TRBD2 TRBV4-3 CASSRTLAEYYEQYF TGCGCCAGCAGCCGTACGCTAGCGGAGTATTACGAGCAGTACTTC
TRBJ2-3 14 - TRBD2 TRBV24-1 CATSDSRGRDTQYF TGTGCCACCAGTGACTCGCGGGGGAGAGATACGCAGTATTTT
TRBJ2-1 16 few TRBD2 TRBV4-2 CASSQVASGSRYEQFF TGTGCCAGCAGCCAAGTGGCTAGCGGGAGTCGATATGAGCAGTTCTTC
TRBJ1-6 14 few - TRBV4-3 CASSQDPQADDLHF TGCGCCAGCAGCCAAGATCCCCAGGCCGACGACCTCCACTTT
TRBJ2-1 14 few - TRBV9 CASSTLVVRDEQFF TGTGCCAGCAGCACCCTGGTGGTCCGGGATGAGCAGTTCTTC
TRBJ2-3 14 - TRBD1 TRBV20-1 CSATRTGVTDTQYF TGCAGTGCTACTAGGACAGGGGTCACAGATACGCAGTATTTT
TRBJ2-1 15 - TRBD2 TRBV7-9 CASSLGGGAGNEQFF TGTGCCAGCAGCTTAGGCGGGGGGGCTGGCAATGAGCAGTTCTTC
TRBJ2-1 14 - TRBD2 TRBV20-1 CSAQLATAYNEQFF TGCAGTGCACAACTAGCGACCGCCTACAATGAGCAGTTCTTC
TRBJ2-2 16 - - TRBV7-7 CASSLYGAANGGELFF TGTGCTAGCAGCTTATACGGGGCCGCTAACGGCGGGGAGCTGTTTTTT
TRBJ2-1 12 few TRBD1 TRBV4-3 CASSQDRQGQFF TGCGCCAGCAGCCAAGATCGACAGGGGCAGTTCTTC
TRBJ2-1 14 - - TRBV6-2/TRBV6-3 CASSYYPSSNEQFF TGTGCCAGCAGTTACTATCCTAGCAGTAATGAGCAGTTCTTC
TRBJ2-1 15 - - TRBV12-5 CASGLPGSQRNEQFF TGTGCTAGTGGTTTGCCCGGGTCACAGAGGAATGAGCAGTTCTTC
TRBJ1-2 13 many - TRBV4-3 CASSQDRRGGYTF TGCGCCAGCAGCCAAGATCGTCGGGGAGGCTACACCTTC
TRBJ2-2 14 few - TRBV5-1 CASLDTSTTGELFF TGCGCCAGCCTGGATACCTCCACGACCGGGGAGCTGTTTTTT
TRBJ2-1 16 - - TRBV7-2 CASSLIRGVNYNEQFF TGTGCCAGCAGCTTAATCAGGGGAGTTAATTACAATGAGCAGTTCTTC
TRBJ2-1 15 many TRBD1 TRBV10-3 CAISALGQGYNEQFF TGTGCCATCAGTGCGTTGGGACAGGGTTACAATGAGCAGTTCTTC
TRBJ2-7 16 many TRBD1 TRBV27 CASSPLRQGGTYEQYF TGTGCCAGCAGTCCACTCCGACAGGGGGGAACCTACGAGCAGTACTTC
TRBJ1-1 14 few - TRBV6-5 CASSLHPMNTEAFF TGTGCCAGCAGTTTACACCCGATGAACACTGAAGCTTTCTTT
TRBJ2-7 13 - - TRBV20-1 CSLGRPPSYEQYF TGCAGTTTAGGGCGGCCCCCATCCTACGAGCAGTACTTC
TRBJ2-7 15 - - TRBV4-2 CASSPILGATYEQYF TGTGCCAGCAGCCCTATTTTAGGGGCCACCTACGAGCAGTACTTC
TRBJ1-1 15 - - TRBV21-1 CASSIPWGQTTEAFF TGTGCCAGCAGCATCCCCTGGGGACAGACCACTGAAGCTTTCTTT
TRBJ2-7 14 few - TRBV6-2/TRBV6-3 CASSYPGVPYEQYF TGTGCCAGCAGTTACCCTGGGGTTCCCTACGAGCAGTACTTC
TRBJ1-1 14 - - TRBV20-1 CSARTTRPNTEAFF TGCAGTGCTAGAACTACGCGGCCGAACACTGAAGCTTTCTTT
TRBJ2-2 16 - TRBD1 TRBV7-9 CASSSFRDRARGELFF TGTGCCAGCAGCAGTTTTCGGGACAGGGCACGCGGGGAGCTGTTTTTT
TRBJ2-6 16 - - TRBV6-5 CASSYRSPTGPDVLTF TGTGCCAGCAGTTACCGCAGCCCGACAGGTCCTGACGTCCTGACTTTC
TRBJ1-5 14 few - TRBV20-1 CSANRAYSNQPQHF TGCAGTGCAAACCGGGCATATAGCAATCAGCCCCAGCATTTT
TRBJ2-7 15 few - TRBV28 CASSFPDSGGYEQYF TGTGCCAGCAGTTTCCCGGACAGTGGGGGTTACGAGCAGTACTTC
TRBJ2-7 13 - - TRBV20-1 CSAPGTGLFEQYF TGCAGTGCGCCCGGGACCGGACTTTTCGAGCAGTACTTC
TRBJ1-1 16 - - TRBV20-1 CSAPNPRTSGGAEAFF TGCAGTGCTCCGAACCCTCGGACATCGGGAGGCGCTGAAGCTTTCTTT
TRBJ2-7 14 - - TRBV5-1 CASSLADLTYEQYF TGCGCCAGCAGCTTGGCCGATCTTACCTACGAGCAGTACTTC
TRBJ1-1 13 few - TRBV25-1 CASGRGGAGEAFF TGTGCCAGCGGTCGCGGGGGCGCCGGTGAAGCTTTCTTT
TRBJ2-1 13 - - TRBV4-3 CASSQEQGREQFF TGCGCCAGCAGCCAAGAGCAGGGGCGTGAGCAGTTCTTC
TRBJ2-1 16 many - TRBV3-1 CASSQGSVPGRNEQFF TGTGCCAGCAGCCAAGGGTCGGTACCGGGACGCAACGAGCAGTTCTTC
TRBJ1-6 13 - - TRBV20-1 CSAGAQGRTSLHF TGCAGTGCCGGTGCCCAGGGACGAACGTCCCTCCACTTT
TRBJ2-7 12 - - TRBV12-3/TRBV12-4 CASSLGWVEQYF TGTGCCAGCAGTTTGGGATGGGTGGAGCAGTACTTC
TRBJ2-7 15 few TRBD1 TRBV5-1 CASSLVGTGVNEQYF TGCGCCAGCAGCTTGGTGGGGACAGGGGTTAACGAGCAGTACTTC
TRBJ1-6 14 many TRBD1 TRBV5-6 CASRFGTGNSPLHF TGTGCCAGCAGATTCGGGACAGGGAATTCACCCCTCCACTTT
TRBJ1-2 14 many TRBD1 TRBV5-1 CASSWAGGNYGYTF TGCGCCAGCAGCTGGGCAGGGGGCAACTATGGCTACACCTTC